Following are 17 T cell receptor beta chains from one sample sequenced in a study of OX40 agonist ivuxolimab in advanced cancers. The method was immunoSEQ multiplex PCR; TCRdb's version includes in-frame clones alone and lacks a portion of them. Seen here are around 79,000 clones, 75% to 95% observed once, and the top ten hold 2.3%. The material sequenced was CD4+ or CD8+ T cells sorted from blood, taken in a trial of the OX40 agonist ivuxolimab. Source of these receptors: an adult with an advanced solid tumor such as melanoma, head and neck, liver or kidney cancer.

The gene calls are TRBV19 and TRBJ2-7, with TRBD1 matching 10 bases. J lost 2 bases, V lost 3 bases, and 7 bases had no gene match. Germline V gives CDR1 LNHDA, CDR2 SQIVND (reference sequence). The CDR3 has 16 residues. The CDR3 sequence is CASSITLGTGAYEQYF. For the CDR3, the DNA is TGTGCCAGTAGTATTACCCTAGGGACAGGGGCCTACGAGCAGTACTTC.

The rearrangement links TRBV6-1 to TRBJ2-4, with D possibly being TRBD2 (7 bases). This CDR3 has 15 residues. V dropped 3 bases and J dropped 6 bases, with 15 bases sitting between them. Germline CDR1 reads MNHNS; CDR2 reads SASEGT. The CDR3 region is CASSEGPGGVNIQYF. The CDR3 DNA reads as TGTGCCAGCAGTGAGGGTCCGGGGGGCGTAAACATTCAGTACTTC.

V is TRBV29-1 and J is TRBJ1-2; TRBD1 is a possible D gene (6 bases). CDR1 is SQVTM, CDR2 ANQGSEA, per germline. CDR3 size: 12 residues. Trimming removed 4 bases at V and 2 bases at J, with 8 bases between. The CDR3 DNA is TGCAGCGTTGTAGGACAGAACTATGGCTACACCTTC. Amino acids: CSVVGQNYGYTF.

This clone was recorded only once. The chain's CDR3 is CASSLGLGQNTEAFF. The CDR3, as DNA: TGCGCCAGCAGCTTGGGGCTGGGACAGAACACTGAAGCTTTCTTT. The chain employs TRBV5-1 and TRBJ1-1, with D tentatively TRBD1 (6 bases). Germline CDR1 is SGHRS and CDR2 is YFSETQ. V lost 0 bases, J lost 1 base, and 10 bases lay in between. This CDR3 is 15 amino acids long.

The chain has TRBV10-1 and TRBJ2-1; 14 bases fit TRBD2. J gave up 8 bases and V 2 bases, and 14 bases lay outside the gene matches. The CDR3 has 19 residues. CDR1 is WNHNN, CDR2 SYGVQD, per germline (reference sequence). The CDR3 sequence: CASSEPSPGLAGVMHEQFF. The CDR3 DNA reads as TGCGCCAGCAGTGAGCCTTCTCCGGGACTAGCGGGAGTAATGCATGAGCAGTTCTTC.

The chain has TRBV9 and TRBJ2-1; a weak D match, TRBD2 (5 bases). V lost 0 bases and J 10 bases, leaving 11 bases between the germline ends. The CDR3 is 13 residues long. Germline lookup yields CDR1 SGDLS and CDR2 YYNGEE. The CDR3 sequence: CASSVAAGGEQFF. As DNA, the CDR3 is TGTGCCAGCAGCGTAGCGGCAGGCGGGGAGCAGTTCTTC.

The chain links TRBV6-5 to TRBJ1-5; no firm D call. The CDR3 runs to 14 residues. Germline lookup yields CDR1 MNHEY and CDR2 SVGAGI. Trimming cost V 2 bases and J 4 bases, with 9 bases left between them. The CDR3 loop reads CASSYRRWNQPQHF. CDR3 DNA: TGTGCCAGCAGTTACCGTCGTTGGAATCAGCCCCAGCATTTT.

This clone was seen a few times. The chain uses TRBV11-2 and TRBJ2-3, with 10 bases lining up with TRBD2. The CDR3 sequence is 15 residues long. Losses at the gene ends were 1 base for V and 6 bases for J; bases not matched to a gene: 4. Germline V gives CDR1 SGHAT, CDR2 FQNNGV. This CDR3 reads CASSLVLAGTDTQYF. DNA for the CDR3: TGTGCCAGCAGCTTAGTACTAGCGGGGACCGATACGCAGTATTTT.

This rearrangement joins TRBV10-2 to TRBJ2-5; tentatively, D is TRBD1 (5 bases). Germline V lookup: CDR1 WSHSY, CDR2 SAAADI. The length of the CDR3 is 13 residues. Trimming took off 3 bases at V and 2 bases at J, with 7 bases between the two ends. Written as DNA, the CDR3 is TGCGCCAGCAGTGAACAGGAGCAAGAGACCCAGTACTTC. Amino acid sequence: CASSEQEQETQYF.

The CDR3 DNA follows: TGTGCCACCAACTTGGGACTAGGGTTCACAGATACGCAGTATTTT. Protein: CATNLGLGFTDTQYF. V usage is TRBV15 and J usage is TRBJ2-3; the match to TRBD2 covers 8 bases. Germline assignment: CDR1 LNHNV and CDR2 YYDKDF (reference sequence). CDR3 length equals 15 residues. Unmatched junction bases numbered 8, after V lost 7 bases and J lost 2 bases. Complete variable domain (other parts from reference TRBV15 and TRBJ2-3): DAMVIQNPRYQVTQFGKPVTLSCSQTLNHNVMYWYQQKSSQAPKLLFHYYDKDFNNEADTPDNFQSRRPNTSFCFLDIRSPGLGDTAMYLCATNLGLGFTDTQYFGPGTRLTVL.

This chain uses TRBV29-1 with TRBJ2-3, with 8 bases fitting TRBD1. CDR3 length: 12 amino acids. Trimming removed 7 bases from V and 5 bases from J; junction bases left unmatched: 5. The germline gives CDR1 SQVTM, CDR2 ANQGSEA. CDR3 coding DNA: TGCAGCGGATGGACAGGGAGAGATACGCAGTATTTT. Its protein product is CSGWTGRDTQYF.

V gene TRBV7-9 combines with J gene TRBJ1-1; TRBD1 might be the D (6 bases). V was shortened by 4 bases and J by 5 bases, with 14 bases between the two germline ends. CDR3 length equals 14 residues. Per germline, CDR1 SEHNR and CDR2 FQNEAQ (reference sequence). CDR3 DNA: TGTGCCAGCAGCTCACTAAACAGGGATACTGAAGCTTTCTTT. As protein: CASSSLNRDTEAFF.

The chain combines TRBV7-9 with TRBJ1-1, with D possibly being TRBD1 (5 bases). Germline values: CDR1 SEHNR, CDR2 FQNEAQ (reference sequence). The CDR3 length is 14 residues. Between the trimmed V and J ends, which lost 1 base and 0 bases, there was a span of 6 bases. CDR3 bases: TGTGCCAGCAGCTTAGGGGGGTTGAACACTGAAGCTTTCTTT. This codes for CASSLGGLNTEAFF.

The rearrangement joins TRBV4-2 to TRBJ2-7; TRBD2 aligns across 10 bases. Unmatched junction bases numbered 3, after V lost 0 bases and J lost 4 bases. CDR3 size: 15 residues. Germline V gene lookup returns CDR1 LGHNA and CDR2 YNFKEQ. The CDR3 sequence: CASSQDEREGYEQYF. Written as DNA, the CDR3 is TGTGCCAGCAGCCAAGATGAGCGGGAGGGTTACGAGCAGTACTTC.

The J gene is TRBJ2-3, the V gene TRBV7-9; TRBD1 matches 7 bases. The length of the CDR3 is 16 residues. Germline V gives CDR1 SEHNR, CDR2 FQNEAQ (reference sequence). Unmatched junction bases numbered 4, after V lost 1 base and J lost 0 bases. The CDR3 reads CASSLETGSSTDTQYF. The CDR3 DNA is TGTGCCAGCAGCTTAGAGACAGGGAGTAGCACAGATACGCAGTATTTT.

This rearrangement joins TRBV5-1 to TRBJ2-7; tentative D call: TRBD2 (5 bases). The CDR3 is 14 amino acids. Trimming left V 4 bases short and J 0 bases short, with 11 bases between. Looked up from germline, CDR1 is SGHRS and CDR2 is YFSETQ. The CDR3 DNA reads TGCGCCAGCAGCCCGGGGAGCTCCTCCTACGAGCAGTACTTC. Translating it yields CASSPGSSSYEQYF.

The table lists this clone with a count of one. The gene calls are TRBV20-1 and TRBJ2-7; D remains ambiguous. V shed 5 bases and J shed 2 bases, with 7 bases lying between them. The CDR3 extends over 11 amino acids. Germline CDR1 is DFQATT and CDR2 is SNEGSKA (reference sequence). CDR3 nucleotide sequence: TGCAGTGCTCCATTAACCTACGAGCAGTACTTC. It yields the protein CSAPLTYEQYF.